This T cell receptor beta chain was documented in a study of T cells in Graves' hyperthyroidism and ophthalmopathy. RNA transcripts gave rise to amplified TCR beta CDR3 regions. Initially, a first-round RT-PCR of the TCR CDR3 employed the HTBI primer set. In TCRdb, the multiplex PCR reads were re-called with MiXCR into one record per CDR3 protein. The data hold 600,000 to 650,000 distinct CDR3 sequences, with more than 20% observed a single time. This CDR3 has 10 residues. CDR1 and CDR2 (germline): SEHNR, FQNEAQ (reference sequence). V dropped 1 base and J dropped 9 bases, with 0 bases sitting between them.

Material for sequencing was blood. The TCR originated in a man aged 25-45 years with Graves' ophthalmopathy. This chain joins TRBV7-9 and TRBJ2-2; D unresolved. In DNA, the CDR3 is TGTGCCAGCAGCTTAGGGGAGCTGTTTTTT. Translation: CASSLGELFF.